Presented here are 14 T cell receptor beta chains from one specimen sequenced in a study of a mutant IDH1 vaccine in newly diagnosed glioma. Time point defined: baseline, week 1 (first vaccination visit). The treatment denotes: pre-vaccination baseline after standard-of-care therapy. Here immunoSEQ multiplex PCR was the method, and the copy in TCRdb shows in-frame clones only, minus some. The sample has around 89,000 clones, about four fifths seen once. The sample was PBMCs, taken from a glioma patient treated with radiotherapy, temozolomide or both. All receptors derive from a woman aged 45 to 65 with glioma.

The chain couples TRBV6-6 to TRBJ2-7, with D unclear. The CDR3 covers 12 residues. Germline V gene data show CDR1 as MNHNY and CDR2 as SVGAGI (reference sequence). The germline V and J ends were trimmed by 4 bases and 3 bases, with 7 bases remaining between them. The CDR3 sequence is CASSSGVYEQYF. The CDR3 nucleotides are TGTGCCAGCAGTTCCGGAGTCTACGAGCAGTACTTC.

This rearrangement joins TRBV9 to TRBJ2-5; 9 bases align to TRBD2. J gave up 5 bases and V 4 bases, and 9 bases lay outside the gene matches. The CDR3 sequence is 15 residues long. From germline, CDR1 is SGDLS and CDR2 YYNGEE. CDR3 coding DNA: TGTGCCAGCAGCCCCCAGACTAGCGGCGCCGAGACCCAGTACTTC. Encoded protein: CASSPQTSGAETQYF. Complete variable domain (other parts from reference TRBV9 and TRBJ2-5): DSGVTQTPKHLITATGQRVTLRCSPRSGDLSVYWYQQSLDQGLQFLIQYYNGEERAKGNILERFSAQQFPDLHSELNLSSLELGDSALYFCASSPQTSGAETQYFGPGTRLLVL.

V gene TRBV5-1 combines with J gene TRBJ2-7; D tentatively reads TRBD1 or TRBD2 (5 bases each). Germline V gene sequence: CDR1 SGHRS, CDR2 YFSETQ. The CDR3 sequence is 12 residues long. Trimming left V 7 bases short and J 0 bases short, with 8 bases between. The CDR3 DNA reads as TGCGCCAGCGGGGCGGGCTCCTACGAGCAGTACTTC. Protein sequence: CASGAGSYEQYF.

This clone was observed a few times. The V call is TRBV19, the J call TRBJ2-6; D gene uncertain. Germline V lookup: CDR1 LNHDA, CDR2 SQIVND (reference sequence). With 3 bases removed from V and 2 bases from J, the gap between germline ends came to 8 bases. The CDR3 has 15 residues. The DNA for the CDR3 is TGTGCCAGTAGTATTGGGCAGGCTGGGGCCAACGTCCTGACTTTC. Its protein product is CASSIGQAGANVLTF. The whole variable domain, remainder taken from reference TRBV19 and TRBJ2-6, is DGGITQSPKYLFRKEGQNVTLSCEQNLNHDAMYWYRQDPGQGLRLIYYSQIVNDFQKGDIAEGYSVSREKKESFPLTVTSAQKNPTAFYLCASSIGQAGANVLTFGAGSRLTVL.

This clone was picked up one time. The chain employs TRBV4-3 and TRBJ2-3; D is unclear. This CDR3 region has 15 residues. Trimming pared 0 bases from V and 11 bases from J, leaving 18 bases between. Germline V lookup: CDR1 LGHNA, CDR2 YSLEER. In DNA form, the CDR3 reads TGCGCCAGCAGCCAAGACCGTTTCGGCCAAGCCCGGCAGTATTTT. Amino acids: CASSQDRFGQARQYF.

This rearrangement joins TRBV6-5 to TRBJ2-5, with 9 nucleotides matching TRBD2. Germline lookup yields CDR1 MNHEY and CDR2 SVGAGI. Unmatched junction bases numbered 3, after V lost 0 bases and J lost 1 base. This CDR3 has 16 amino acids. CDR3 in DNA: TGTGCCAGCAGTTACTCCGGTAGCGGGGGCCAAGAGACCCAGTACTTC. It translates to CASSYSGSGGQETQYF.

The genes are TRBV28 and TRBJ1-2, with a tentative D call TRBD1 (6 bases). CDR1 is MDHEN, CDR2 SYDVKM, per germline. This CDR3 has 14 amino acids. Trimming pared 7 bases from V and 4 bases from J, leaving 16 bases between. This CDR3 is CASTKGGGGYGYTF. In DNA form, the CDR3 reads TGTGCCAGCACCAAGGGGGGCGGCGGCTATGGCTACACCTTC.

The CDR3 DNA follows: TGTGCCTGGAGTCTAGCGGGGGGCCGGCGGAATACGCAGTATTTT. Translating it yields CAWSLAGGRRNTQYF. V and J are TRBV30 and TRBJ2-3, with 11 bases identical to TRBD2. The CDR3 is made up of 15 amino acids. Looked up from germline, CDR1 is GTSNPN and CDR2 is SVGIG (reference sequence). Trimming took 2 bases from V and 7 from J; bases not matched to a gene: 8.

V and J are TRBV14 and TRBJ1-2, with 7 bases lining up with TRBD1. Germline loops: CDR1 SGHDN, CDR2 FVKESK. With 9 bases clipped from V and 7 bases from J, the junction kept 8 bases outside the gene matches. CDR3 size: 12 residues. For the CDR3, the DNA is TGTGCCAGTTTGGACAGGTTGGGTGGCTACACCTTC. This translates into CASLDRLGGYTF. Full variable domain (remainder filled in from reference TRBV14 and TRBJ1-2): EAGVTQFPSHSVIEKGQTVTLRCDPISGHDNLYWYRRVMGKEIKFLLHFVKESKQDESGMPNNRFLAERTGGTYSTLKVQPAELEDSGVYFCASLDRLGGYTFGSGTRLTVV.

The chain employs TRBV4-2 and TRBJ1-4; D ambiguous. This CDR3 is 12 amino acids long. V lost 0 bases, J lost 8 bases, and 4 bases lay in between. CDR1 is LGHNA and CDR2 is YNFKEQ in the germline V gene. Written as DNA, the CDR3 is TGTGCCAGCAGCCAAGACGGGGAAAAACTGTTTTTT. Protein product: CASSQDGEKLFF.

This clone came up a few times. The chain links TRBV6-1 to TRBJ1-1, with 9 bases aligning to TRBD1. Germline assignment: CDR1 MNHNS and CDR2 SASEGT. The V segment lost 3 bases and the J segment 0 bases; nucleotides outside the gene matches: 8. This CDR3 region has 17 residues. The CDR3 reads CASSDVRDRVMNTEAFF. Written as DNA, the CDR3 is TGTGCCAGCAGTGACGTCCGGGACAGGGTAATGAACACTGAAGCTTTCTTT.

This clone came up once. V usage is TRBV7-9 and J usage is TRBJ2-3; D remains ambiguous. The germline gives CDR1 SEHNR, CDR2 FQNEAQ (reference sequence). This CDR3 comprises 17 residues. V lost 4 bases and J 1 base, leaving 18 bases between the germline ends. Here the CDR3 reads CASSSPRDFFGTDTQYF. The CDR3 coding sequence is TGTGCCAGCAGCTCACCCAGAGACTTCTTCGGCACAGATACGCAGTATTTT. Using reference TRBV7-9 and TRBJ2-3 for the parts outside the CDR3, the full variable domain is DTGVSQNPRHKITKRGQNVTFRCDPISEHNRLYWYRQTLGQGPEFLTYFQNEAQLEKSRLLSDRFSAERPKGSFSTLEIQRTEQGDSAMYLCASSSPRDFFGTDTQYFGPGTRLTVL.

V usage is TRBV7-9 and J usage is TRBJ2-2; 8 bases map to TRBD1. Germline V gives CDR1 SEHNR, CDR2 FQNEAQ (reference sequence). The CDR3 runs to 15 residues. Germline trimming cut 10 bases from V and 7 bases from J; bases unmatched to any gene: 14. The DNA for the CDR3 is TGTGCCACCAGTAGGGGCAGGGGGCAGAACGGGGAGCTGTTTTTT. Its protein product is CATSRGRGQNGELFF.

This clone was recorded once. The chain couples TRBV4-1 to TRBJ1-6; maybe TRBD1 (6 bases). Trimming removed 1 base at V and 9 bases at J, with 13 bases between. CDR1 is MGHRA and CDR2 is YSYEKL in the germline V gene. There are 15 residues in the CDR3. The CDR3 DNA reads TGCGCCAGCAGCCAAGGAGCACAGGGACTTTCACCCCTCCACTTT. This codes for CASSQGAQGLSPLHF.